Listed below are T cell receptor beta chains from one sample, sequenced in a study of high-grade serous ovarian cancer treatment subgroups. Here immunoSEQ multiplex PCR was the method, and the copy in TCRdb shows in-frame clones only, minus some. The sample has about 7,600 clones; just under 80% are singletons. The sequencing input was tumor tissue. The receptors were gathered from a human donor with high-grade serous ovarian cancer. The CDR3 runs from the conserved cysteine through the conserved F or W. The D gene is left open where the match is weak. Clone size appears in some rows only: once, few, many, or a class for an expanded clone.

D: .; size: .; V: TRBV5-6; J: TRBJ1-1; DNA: TGTGCCAGCAGCCCTCGACGTCAGAACACTGAAGCCTTCTTT; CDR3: CASSPRRQNTEAFF
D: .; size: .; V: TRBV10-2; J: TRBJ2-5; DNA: TGCGCCAGCGACGACCAAGGGGGGAGGACCCAAGAGACCCAGTACTTC; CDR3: CASDDQGGRTQETQYF
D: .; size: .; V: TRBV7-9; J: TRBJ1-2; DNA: TGTGCCAGCAGCTTAATAGTCACGGACTATGGCTACACCTTC; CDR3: CASSLIVTDYGYTF
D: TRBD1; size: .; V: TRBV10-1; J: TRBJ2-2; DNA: TGCGCCAGCAGTGAGGCGGGACAGGGGACCGGGGAGCTGTTTTTT; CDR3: CASSEAGQGTGELFF
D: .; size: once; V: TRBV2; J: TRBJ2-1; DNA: TGTGCCAGCAGCAATTTATATGAGCAGTTCTTC; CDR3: CASSNLYEQFF
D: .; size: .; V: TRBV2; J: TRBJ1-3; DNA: TGTGCCAGCAGTGATCTCGGACAGAGCTCTGGAAACACCATATATTTT; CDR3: CASSDLGQSSGNTIYF
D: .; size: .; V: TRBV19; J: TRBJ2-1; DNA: TGTGCCGGTAGTATGGATCCGAGCGGTTACAATGAGCAGTTCTTC; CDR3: CAGSMDPSGYNEQFF
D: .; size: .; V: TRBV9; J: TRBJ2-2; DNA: TGTGCCAGCCAGTTAGACCCCGTACCAAGGGGGGAGCTGTTTTTT; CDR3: CASQLDPVPRGELFF
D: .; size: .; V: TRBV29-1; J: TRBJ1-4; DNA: TGCAGCGCCGACAGTAATGAAAAACTGTTTTTT; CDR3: CSADSNEKLFF
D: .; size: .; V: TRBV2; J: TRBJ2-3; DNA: TGTGCCAGTATAAGTGGCACAGATACGCAGTATTTT; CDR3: CASISGTDTQYF
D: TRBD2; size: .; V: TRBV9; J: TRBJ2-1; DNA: TGTGCCAGCAGCGCCGGACTAGCGGGAGACGGAGAGCAGTTCTTC; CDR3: CASSAGLAGDGEQFF
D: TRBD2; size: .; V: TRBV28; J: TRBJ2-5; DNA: TGTGCCAGCAGTTTAGGAGCGGGAGGGGGGCAAGAGACCCAGTACTTC; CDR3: CASSLGAGGGQETQYF
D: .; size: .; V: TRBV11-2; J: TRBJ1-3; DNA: TGTGCCAGCAGCTTCCCCCAGGGCGGAAACACCATATATTTT; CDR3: CASSFPQGGNTIYF
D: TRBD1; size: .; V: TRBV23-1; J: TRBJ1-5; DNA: TGCGCCAGCTCTCAGGGGGCCAATCAGCCCCAGCATTTT; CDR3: CASSQGANQPQHF
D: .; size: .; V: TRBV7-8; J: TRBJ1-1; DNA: TGTGCCAGCAGCCAGGACAGGAACACTGAAGCTTTCTTT; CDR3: CASSQDRNTEAFF
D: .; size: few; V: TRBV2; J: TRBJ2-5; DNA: TGTGCCAGCCAGTGGACAGTGGGGGAGACCCAGTACTTC; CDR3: CASQWTVGETQYF
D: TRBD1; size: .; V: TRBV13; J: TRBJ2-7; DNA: TGTGCCAGCAGCAGACTCGGACAGGGGGTCTACGAGCAGTACTTC; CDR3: CASSRLGQGVYEQYF
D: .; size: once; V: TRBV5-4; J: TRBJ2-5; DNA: TGTGCCAGCAGCCAGCAGACCGGAGAGACCCAGTACTTC; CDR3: CASSQQTGETQYF
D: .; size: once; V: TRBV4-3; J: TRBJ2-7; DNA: TGCGCCAGCAGCCAAGTCCCGGGAACCTACGAGCAGTACTTC; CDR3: CASSQVPGTYEQYF
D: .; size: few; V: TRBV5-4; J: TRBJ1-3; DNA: TGTGCCAGCAGCGCCGGACTTGGCTTTGGAAACACCATATATTTT; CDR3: CASSAGLGFGNTIYF
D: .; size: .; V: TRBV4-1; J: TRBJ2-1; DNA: TGCGCCAGCAGCCAAACTCTGAAGCCGGGTGAGCAGTTCTTC; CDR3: CASSQTLKPGEQFF
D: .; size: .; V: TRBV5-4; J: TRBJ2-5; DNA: TGTGCCAGCAGCTTGCAGGTCGGGGAGCAGTACTTC; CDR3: CASSLQVGEQYF
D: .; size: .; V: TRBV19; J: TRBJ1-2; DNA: TGTGCCAGTAGTATTAGGGGGGTGGACTATGGCTACACCTTC; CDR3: CASSIRGVDYGYTF
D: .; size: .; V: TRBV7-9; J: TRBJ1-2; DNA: TGTGCCAGCAGCTTAGATCGCGGTACTAACTATGGCTACACCTTC; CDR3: CASSLDRGTNYGYTF
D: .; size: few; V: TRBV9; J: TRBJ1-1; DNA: TGTGCCAGCAGCCATACTGGCCAGCTCGGGCCCCCTTTCTTT; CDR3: CASSHTGQLGPPFF
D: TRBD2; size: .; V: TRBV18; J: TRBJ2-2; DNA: TGTGCCAGCTCACCGGAGTCTAGCGGGGTGAACACCGGGGAGCTGTTTTTT; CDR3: CASSPESSGVNTGELFF
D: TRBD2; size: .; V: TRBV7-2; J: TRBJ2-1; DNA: TGTGCCAGCAGCTTAGGAGGCGGGGGTGTCTCCTACAATGAGCAGTTCTTC; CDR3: CASSLGGGGVSYNEQFF
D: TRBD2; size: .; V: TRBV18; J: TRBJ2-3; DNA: TGTGCCAGCTCACGCCCGGGACTAGCAACAGATACGCAGTATTTT; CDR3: CASSRPGLATDTQYF
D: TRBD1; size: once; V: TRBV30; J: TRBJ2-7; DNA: TGTGCCTGGAGTAAGGGACAGGGGGGTCAGGAGCAGTACTTC; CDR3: CAWSKGQGGQEQYF
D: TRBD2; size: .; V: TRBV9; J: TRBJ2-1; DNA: TGTGCCAGCAGCCCAGGGACTAGCGGGGGCCTCTCCTACAATGAGCAGTTCTTC; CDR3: CASSPGTSGGLSYNEQFF
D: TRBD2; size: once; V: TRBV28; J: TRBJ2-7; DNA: TGTGCCAGCAGCCCCCAGGGCGGGGGGGGCTACGAGCAGTACTTC; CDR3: CASSPQGGGGYEQYF
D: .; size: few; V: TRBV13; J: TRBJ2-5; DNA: TGTGCCAGCAGCTTATTCGACAGTTACCAAGAGACCCAGTACTTC; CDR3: CASSLFDSYQETQYF
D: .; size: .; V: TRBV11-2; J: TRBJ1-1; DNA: TGTGCCAGCAGCCCCTCACAGGTTTGGACTGAAGCTTTCTTT; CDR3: CASSPSQVWTEAFF
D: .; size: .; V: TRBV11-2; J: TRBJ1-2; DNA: TGTGCCAGCAGCTTAGTTGCCGGAGACTATGGCTACACCTTC; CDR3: CASSLVAGDYGYTF
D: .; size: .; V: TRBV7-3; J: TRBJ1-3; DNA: TGTGCCAGCAGCTTAACGACAGACACTGGAAACACCATATATTTT; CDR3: CASSLTTDTGNTIYF
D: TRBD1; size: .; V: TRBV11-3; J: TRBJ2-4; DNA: TGTGCCAGCAGCTTCGAACAGGGGGGCAAAAACATTCAGTACTTC; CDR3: CASSFEQGGKNIQYF
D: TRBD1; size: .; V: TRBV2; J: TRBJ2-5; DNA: TGTGCCAGCAGTGAAGCCCGGACAGGGGGCGAGAGGGAGACCCAGTACTTC; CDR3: CASSEARTGGERETQYF
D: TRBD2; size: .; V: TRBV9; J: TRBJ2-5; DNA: TGTGCCAGCAGCGTAGCCGGGACTATGGAGACCCAGTACTTC; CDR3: CASSVAGTMETQYF
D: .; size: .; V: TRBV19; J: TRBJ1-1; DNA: TGTGCCAGTAGTGTCCTACGTGGGACGGGCACTGAAGCTTTCTTT; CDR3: CASSVLRGTGTEAFF
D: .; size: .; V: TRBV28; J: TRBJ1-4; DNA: TGTGCCAGCAAGGTTTCAACTAATGAAAAACTGTTTTTT; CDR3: CASKVSTNEKLFF
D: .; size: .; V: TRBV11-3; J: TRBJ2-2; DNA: TGTGCCAGCAGCTTAGAGGGCCACACCGGGGAGCTGTTTTTT; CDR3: CASSLEGHTGELFF
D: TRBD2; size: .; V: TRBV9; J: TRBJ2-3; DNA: TGTGCCAGCAGCCCGAGTGATAGCGGGACCACAGATACGCAGTATTTT; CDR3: CASSPSDSGTTDTQYF
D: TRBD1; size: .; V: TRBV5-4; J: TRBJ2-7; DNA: TGTGCCAGCAGCTTCCGGGACAGCAACTACGAGCAGTACTTC; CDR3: CASSFRDSNYEQYF
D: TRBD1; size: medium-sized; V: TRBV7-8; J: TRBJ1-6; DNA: TGTGCCAGCAGCGGTGGGACAGGACAAAGATCACCCCTCCACTTT; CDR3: CASSGGTGQRSPLHF
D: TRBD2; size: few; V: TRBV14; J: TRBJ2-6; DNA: TGTGCCAGCAGCCAGCGACTAGCTACCTCTGGGGCCAACGTCCTGACTTTC; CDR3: CASSQRLATSGANVLTF
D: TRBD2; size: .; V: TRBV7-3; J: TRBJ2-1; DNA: TGTGCCAGCAGCCTATACTCGACTAGCGGGAGGGCGGGTGAGCAGTTCTTC; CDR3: CASSLYSTSGRAGEQFF
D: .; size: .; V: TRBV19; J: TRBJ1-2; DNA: TGTGCCAGTAGTATAGATCTATGGAGTAACTATGGCTACACCTTC; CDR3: CASSIDLWSNYGYTF
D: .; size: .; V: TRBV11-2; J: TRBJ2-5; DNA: TGTGCCAGCAGCTTGACAGGAGAGACCCAGTACTTC; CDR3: CASSLTGETQYF
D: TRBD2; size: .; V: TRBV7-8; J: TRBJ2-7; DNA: TGTGCCAGCAGCTTGGGACTAGCGGGGGACTACGAGCAGTACTTC; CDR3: CASSLGLAGDYEQYF
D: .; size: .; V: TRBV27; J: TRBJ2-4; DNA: TGTGCCAGCAGTTTAGGGAACGCAGATATTCAGTACTTC; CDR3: CASSLGNADIQYF
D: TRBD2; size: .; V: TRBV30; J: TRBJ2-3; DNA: TGTGCCTGGAGTGTGGTTAGGACTAGCGGGAGCGGAAATACGCAGTATTTT; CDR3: CAWSVVRTSGSGNTQYF
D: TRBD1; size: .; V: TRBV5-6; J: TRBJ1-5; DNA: TGTGCCAGCAGCCCTTCCTGGGACAGGGGAAAAGGGAATCAGCCCCAGCATTTT; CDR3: CASSPSWDRGKGNQPQHF
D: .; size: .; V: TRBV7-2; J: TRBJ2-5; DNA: TGTGCCAGCACAAGGAATTCCCAAGAGACCCAGTACTTC; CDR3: CASTRNSQETQYF
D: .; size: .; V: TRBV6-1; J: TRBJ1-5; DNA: TGTGCCAGCAGTGAAGACAGGGTCTGGGGGAGCGTCCATCAGCCCCAGCATTTT; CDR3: CASSEDRVWGSVHQPQHF
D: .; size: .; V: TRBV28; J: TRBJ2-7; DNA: TGTGCCAGCAGGGCGACCCATAGCTCCTACGAGCAGTACTTC; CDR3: CASRATHSSYEQYF
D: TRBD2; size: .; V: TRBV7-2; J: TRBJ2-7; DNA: TGTGCCAGCAGGACGGGACTAGCGGGAGTTCGGCAGTACTTC; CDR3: CASRTGLAGVRQYF
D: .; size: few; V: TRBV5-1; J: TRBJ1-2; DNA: TGCGCCAGCAGCTTGGTAACGAGTGTAATGGGGTACACCTTC; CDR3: CASSLVTSVMGYTF
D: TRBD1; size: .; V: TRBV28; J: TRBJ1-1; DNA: TGTGCCAGCAGTTTAGTTGACAGGGACACTGAAGCTTTCTTT; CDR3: CASSLVDRDTEAFF
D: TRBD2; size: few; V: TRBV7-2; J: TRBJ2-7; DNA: TGTGCCAGCACCGGGACTAGCGGGGGGAGTTACGAGCAGTACTTC; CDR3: CASTGTSGGSYEQYF
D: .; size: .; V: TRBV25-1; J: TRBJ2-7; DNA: TGTGCCAGCAGTGACCCGGAGCAATCGGGGGCTAGAGAGCAGTACTTC; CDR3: CASSDPEQSGAREQYF